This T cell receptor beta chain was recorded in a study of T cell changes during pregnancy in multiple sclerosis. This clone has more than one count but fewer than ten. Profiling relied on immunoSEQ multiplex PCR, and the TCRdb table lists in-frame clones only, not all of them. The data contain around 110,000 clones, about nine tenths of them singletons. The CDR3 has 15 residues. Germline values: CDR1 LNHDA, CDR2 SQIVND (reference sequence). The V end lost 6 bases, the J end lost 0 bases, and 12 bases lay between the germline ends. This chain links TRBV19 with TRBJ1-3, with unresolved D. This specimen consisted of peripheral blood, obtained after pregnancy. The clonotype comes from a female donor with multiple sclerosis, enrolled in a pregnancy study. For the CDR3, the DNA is TGTGCCAGTAGGACTACCCTATCCTCTGGAAACACCATATATTTT. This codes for CASRTTLSSGNTIYF.